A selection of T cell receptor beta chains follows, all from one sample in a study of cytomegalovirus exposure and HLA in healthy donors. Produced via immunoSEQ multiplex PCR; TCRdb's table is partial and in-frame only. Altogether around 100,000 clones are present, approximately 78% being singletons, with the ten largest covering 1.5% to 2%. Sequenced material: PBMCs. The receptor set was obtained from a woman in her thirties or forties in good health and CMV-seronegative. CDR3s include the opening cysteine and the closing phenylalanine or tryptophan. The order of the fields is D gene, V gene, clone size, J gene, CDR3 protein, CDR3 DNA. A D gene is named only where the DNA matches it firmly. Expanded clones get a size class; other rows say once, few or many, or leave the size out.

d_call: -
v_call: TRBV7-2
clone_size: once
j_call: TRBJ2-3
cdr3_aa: CASSLSSTDTQYF
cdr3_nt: TGTGCCAGCAGCCTGTCTAGCACAGATACGCAGTATTTT

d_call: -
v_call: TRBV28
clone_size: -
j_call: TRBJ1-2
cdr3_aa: CASSSPVDSRLHGYTF
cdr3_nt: TGTGCCAGCAGTTCTCCCGTGGACAGTCGGCTACATGGCTACACCTTC

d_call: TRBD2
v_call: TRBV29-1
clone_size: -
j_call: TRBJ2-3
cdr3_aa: CSVESGRTDTQYF
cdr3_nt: TGCAGCGTTGAAAGCGGGAGGACAGATACGCAGTATTTT

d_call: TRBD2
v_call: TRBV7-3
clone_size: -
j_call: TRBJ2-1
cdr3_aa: CASSLVGTRGDEQFF
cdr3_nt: TGTGCCAGCAGCTTAGTGGGGACTAGGGGCGATGAGCAGTTCTTC

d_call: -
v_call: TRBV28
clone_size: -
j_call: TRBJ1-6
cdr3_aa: CASSLRATTGNSPLHF
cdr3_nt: TGTGCCAGCAGTTTAAGGGCCACCACGGGGAATTCACCCCTCCACTTT

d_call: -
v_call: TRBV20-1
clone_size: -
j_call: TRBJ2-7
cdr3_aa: CSLRLGYEQYF
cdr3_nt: TGCAGTTTACGACTAGGCTACGAGCAGTACTTC

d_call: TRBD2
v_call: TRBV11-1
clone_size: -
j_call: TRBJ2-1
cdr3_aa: CASSLVLSQRGSYNEQFF
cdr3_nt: TGTGCCAGCAGCTTAGTCCTTAGTCAGCGGGGATCCTACAATGAGCAGTTCTTC

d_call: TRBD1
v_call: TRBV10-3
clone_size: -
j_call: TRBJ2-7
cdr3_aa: CAIGTVYEQYF
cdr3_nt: TGTGCCATCGGGACAGTCTACGAGCAGTACTTC

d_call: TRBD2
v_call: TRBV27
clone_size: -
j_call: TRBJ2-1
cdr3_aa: CASSLTFRGSYNEQFF
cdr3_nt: TGTGCCAGCAGTTTAACCTTCCGCGGGAGCTACAATGAGCAGTTCTTC

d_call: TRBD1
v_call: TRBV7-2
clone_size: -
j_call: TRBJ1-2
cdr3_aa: CASSQGANYGYTF
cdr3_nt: TGTGCCAGCAGCCAGGGGGCTAACTATGGCTACACCTTC

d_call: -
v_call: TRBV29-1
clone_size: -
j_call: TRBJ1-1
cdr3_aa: CSVEDRPEAFF
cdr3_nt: TGCAGCGTGGAAGACAGGCCTGAAGCTTTCTTT

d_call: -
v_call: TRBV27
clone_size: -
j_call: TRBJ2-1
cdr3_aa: CASVPLGRVYNEQFF
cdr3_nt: TGTGCCAGCGTTCCGTTAGGCAGGGTTTACAATGAGCAGTTCTTC

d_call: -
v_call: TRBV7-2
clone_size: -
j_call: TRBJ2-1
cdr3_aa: CASSPSRAGDEQFF
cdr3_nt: TGTGCCAGCAGCCCGAGCAGGGCAGGGGATGAGCAGTTCTTC

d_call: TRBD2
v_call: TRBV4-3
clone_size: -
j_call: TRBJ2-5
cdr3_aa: CASSQDLAGMETQYF
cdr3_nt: TGCGCCAGCAGCCAAGATCTAGCGGGAATGGAGACCCAGTACTTC

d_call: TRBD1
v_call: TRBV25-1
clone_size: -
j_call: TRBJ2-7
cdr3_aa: CASSAQRTGMVHEQYF
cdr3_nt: TGTGCCAGCAGTGCCCAAAGGACAGGGATGGTCCACGAGCAGTACTTC

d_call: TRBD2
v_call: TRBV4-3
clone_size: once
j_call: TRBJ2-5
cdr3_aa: CASSLTSGSRFSETQYF
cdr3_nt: TGCGCCAGCAGCCTTACAAGCGGGAGTAGGTTCTCAGAGACCCAGTACTTC

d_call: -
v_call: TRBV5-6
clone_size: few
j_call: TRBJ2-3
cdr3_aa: CASSFVPGHTDTQYF
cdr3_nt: TGTGCCAGCAGCTTCGTCCCAGGGCACACAGATACGCAGTATTTT

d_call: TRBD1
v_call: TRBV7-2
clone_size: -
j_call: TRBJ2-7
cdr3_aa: CASSPWTGGEQYF
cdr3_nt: TGTGCCAGCAGCCCCTGGACAGGGGGCGAGCAGTACTTC

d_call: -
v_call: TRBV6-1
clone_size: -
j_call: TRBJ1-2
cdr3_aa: CASSERVDGYTF
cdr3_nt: TGTGCCAGCAGTGAAAGAGTGGATGGCTACACCTTC

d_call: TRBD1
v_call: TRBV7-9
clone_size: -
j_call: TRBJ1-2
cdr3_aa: CSSSDYIPTGDLESYGYTF
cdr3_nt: TGTTCCAGCAGTGATTACATACCGACAGGGGACCTCGAGAGCTATGGCTACACCTTC

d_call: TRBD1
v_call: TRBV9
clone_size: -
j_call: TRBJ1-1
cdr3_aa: CASSDATGQGVLAFF
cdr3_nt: TGTGCCAGCAGCGACGCGACCGGACAGGGAGTTTTGGCTTTCTTT

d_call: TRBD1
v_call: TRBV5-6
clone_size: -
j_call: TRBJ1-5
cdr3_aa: CASSEAGQAIKPQHF
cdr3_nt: TGTGCCAGCAGCGAGGCGGGACAGGCGATAAAGCCCCAGCATTTT

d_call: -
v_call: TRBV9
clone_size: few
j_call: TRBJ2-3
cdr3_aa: CASSVVDRYTDTQYF
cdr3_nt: TGTGCCAGCAGCGTAGTCGACAGGTACACAGATACGCAGTATTTT

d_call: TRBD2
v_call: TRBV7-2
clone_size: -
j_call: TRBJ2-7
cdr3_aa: CASSPSGRGTYEQYF
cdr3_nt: TGTGCCAGCAGCCCTAGCGGGAGGGGGACCTACGAGCAGTACTTC

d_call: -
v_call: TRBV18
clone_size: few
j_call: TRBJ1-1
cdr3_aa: CASSREREAFF
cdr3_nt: TGTGCCAGCTCGCGTGAGAGAGAAGCTTTCTTT

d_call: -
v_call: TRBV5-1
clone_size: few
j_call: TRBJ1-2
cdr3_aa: CASSLTGTRSGGYTF
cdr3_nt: TGCGCCAGCAGCCTTACAGGGACCCGATCGGGTGGCTACACCTTC

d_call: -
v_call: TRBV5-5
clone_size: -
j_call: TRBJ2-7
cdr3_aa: CASAGTHSSYEQYF
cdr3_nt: TGTGCCAGCGCCGGGACTCATAGCTCCTACGAGCAGTACTTC

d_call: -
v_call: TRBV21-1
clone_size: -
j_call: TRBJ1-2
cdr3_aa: CASSKDFNYGYTF
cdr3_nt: TGTGCCAGCAGCAAAGACTTCAATTATGGCTACACCTTC

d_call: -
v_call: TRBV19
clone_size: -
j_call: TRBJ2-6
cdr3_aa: CASGAYGANVLTF
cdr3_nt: TGTGCCAGCGGTGCCTATGGGGCCAACGTCCTGACTTTC

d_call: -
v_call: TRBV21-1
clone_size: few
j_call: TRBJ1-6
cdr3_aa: CASSTPSRGQGPSSYNSPLHF
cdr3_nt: TGTGCCAGCAGCACCCCTAGTAGGGGACAGGGGCCTAGCTCCTATAATTCACCCCTCCACTTT

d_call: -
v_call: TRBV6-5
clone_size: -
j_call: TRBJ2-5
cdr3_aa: CASSDVSGETQYF
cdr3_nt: TGTGCCAGCAGCGACGTGTCAGGAGAGACCCAGTACTTC

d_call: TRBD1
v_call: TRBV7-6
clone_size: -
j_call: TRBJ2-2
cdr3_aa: CASSPPGQGIAGELFF
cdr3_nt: TGTGCCAGCAGTCCCCCGGGACAGGGTATTGCCGGGGAGCTGTTTTTT

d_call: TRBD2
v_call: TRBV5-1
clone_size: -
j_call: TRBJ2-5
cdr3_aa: CASSLGPSGGETQYF
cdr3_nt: TGCGCCAGCAGCTTGGGGCCTAGCGGGGGAGAGACCCAGTACTTC

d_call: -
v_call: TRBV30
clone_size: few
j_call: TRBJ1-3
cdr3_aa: CAWISPAHGYF
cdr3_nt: TGTGCCTGGATCTCGCCCGCCCACGGATATTTT

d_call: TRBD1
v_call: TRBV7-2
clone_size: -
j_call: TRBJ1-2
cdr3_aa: CASSLGGGTVYGYTF
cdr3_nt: TGTGCCAGCAGCTTAGGCGGGGGGACAGTCTATGGCTACACCTTC

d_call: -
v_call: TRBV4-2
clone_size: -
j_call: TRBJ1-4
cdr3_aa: CASSQDRGSHEKLFF
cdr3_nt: TGTGCCAGCAGCCAAGATCGGGGGTCCCATGAAAAACTGTTTTTT

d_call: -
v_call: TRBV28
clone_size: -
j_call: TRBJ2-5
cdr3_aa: CASSLGAGETQYF
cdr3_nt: TGTGCCAGCAGTTTAGGAGCTGGAGAGACCCAGTACTTC

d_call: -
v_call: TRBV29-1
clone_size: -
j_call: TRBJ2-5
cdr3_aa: CSVEPRAQETQYF
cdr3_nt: TGCAGCGTTGAACCCAGGGCCCAAGAGACCCAGTACTTC

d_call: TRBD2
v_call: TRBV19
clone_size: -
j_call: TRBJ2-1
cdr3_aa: CASSIDLASGSYNEQFF
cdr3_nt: TGTGCCAGTAGTATAGATCTCGCTAGCGGATCCTACAATGAGCAGTTCTTC

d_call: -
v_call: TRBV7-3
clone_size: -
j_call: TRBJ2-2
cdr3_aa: CASSLSPGDANTGELFF
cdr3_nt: TGTGCCAGCAGCTTATCTCCGGGAGACGCGAACACCGGGGAGCTGTTTTTT

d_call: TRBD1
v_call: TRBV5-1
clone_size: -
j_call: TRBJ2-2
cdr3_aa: CASSFGWDRAGTGELFF
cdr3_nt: TGCGCCAGCAGCTTCGGATGGGACAGGGCGGGCACCGGGGAGCTGTTTTTT

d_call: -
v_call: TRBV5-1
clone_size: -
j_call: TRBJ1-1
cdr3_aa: CASKFRETVNTEAFF
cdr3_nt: TGCGCCAGCAAATTCCGGGAGACAGTGAACACTGAAGCTTTCTTT

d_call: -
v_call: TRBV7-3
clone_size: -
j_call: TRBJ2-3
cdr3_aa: CASSLYSGRTDTQYF
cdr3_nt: TGTGCCAGCAGCTTATATAGCGGCCGCACAGATACGCAGTATTTT

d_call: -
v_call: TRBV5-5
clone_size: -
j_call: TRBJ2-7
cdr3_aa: CASSRAESPYEQYF
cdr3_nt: TGTGCCAGCAGCCGTGCCGAGTCCCCCTACGAGCAGTACTTC

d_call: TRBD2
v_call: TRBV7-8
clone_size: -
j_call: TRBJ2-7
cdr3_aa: CASSPSSGRADEQYF
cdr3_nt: TGTGCCAGCAGCCCCTCTTCCGGGAGGGCCGATGAGCAGTACTTC

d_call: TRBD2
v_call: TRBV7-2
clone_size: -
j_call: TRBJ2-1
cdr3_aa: CASSLEGLAYNEQFF
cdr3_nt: TGTGCCAGCAGCTTGGAGGGACTAGCTTACAATGAGCAGTTCTTC

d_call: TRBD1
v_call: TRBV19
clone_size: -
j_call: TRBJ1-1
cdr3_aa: CASSLARRTGMNTEAFF
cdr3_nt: TGTGCCAGTAGTTTGGCCCGACGGACAGGGATGAACACTGAAGCTTTCTTT

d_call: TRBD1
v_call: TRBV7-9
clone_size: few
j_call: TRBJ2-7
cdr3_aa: CASSRGTGYEQYF
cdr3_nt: TGTGCCAGCAGCCGAGGGACAGGCTACGAGCAGTACTTC

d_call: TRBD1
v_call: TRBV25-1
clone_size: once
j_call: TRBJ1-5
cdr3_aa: CASSLQGRNQPQHF
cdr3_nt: TGTGCCAGCAGCTTACAGGGGAGAAATCAGCCCCAGCATTTT

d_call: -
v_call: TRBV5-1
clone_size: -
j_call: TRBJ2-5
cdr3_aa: CASSVRQETQYF
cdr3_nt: TGCGCCAGCAGCGTGCGCCAAGAGACCCAGTACTTC

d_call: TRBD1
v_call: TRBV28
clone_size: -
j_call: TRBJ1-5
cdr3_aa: CASRRDRSFLNQPQHF
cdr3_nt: TGTGCCAGCAGACGGGACAGGTCCTTTCTCAATCAGCCCCAGCATTTT

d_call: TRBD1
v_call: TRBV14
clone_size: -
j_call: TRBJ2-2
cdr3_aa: CASSPHITGAGELFF
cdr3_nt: TGTGCCAGCAGCCCTCACATCACAGGGGCCGGGGAGCTGTTTTTT

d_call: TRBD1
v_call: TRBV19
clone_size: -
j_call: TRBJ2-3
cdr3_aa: CASSIGGQGGTDTQYF
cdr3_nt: TGTGCCAGTAGTATAGGAGGACAGGGCGGGACAGATACGCAGTATTTT

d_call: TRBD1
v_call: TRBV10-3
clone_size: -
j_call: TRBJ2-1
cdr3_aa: CAISESQGAMDEQFF
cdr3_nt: TGTGCCATCAGTGAGTCCCAGGGGGCTATGGATGAGCAGTTCTTC